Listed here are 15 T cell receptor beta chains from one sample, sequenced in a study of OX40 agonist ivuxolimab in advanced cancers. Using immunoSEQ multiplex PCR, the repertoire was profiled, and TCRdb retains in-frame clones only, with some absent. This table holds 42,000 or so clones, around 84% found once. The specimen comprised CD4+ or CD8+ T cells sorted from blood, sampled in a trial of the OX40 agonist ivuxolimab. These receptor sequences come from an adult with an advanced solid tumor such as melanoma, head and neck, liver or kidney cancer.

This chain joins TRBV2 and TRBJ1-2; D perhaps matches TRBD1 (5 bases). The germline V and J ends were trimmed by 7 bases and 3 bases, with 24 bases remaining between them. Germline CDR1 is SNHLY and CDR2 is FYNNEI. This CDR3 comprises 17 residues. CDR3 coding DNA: TGTGCCAGCAATCAAATAGGGGACTCCCGAAACTACTATGGCTACACCTTC. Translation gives CASNQIGDSRNYYGYTF.

CDR3 loop: CSVDAYRELGATDTQYF. CDR3 in DNA: TGCAGCGTTGATGCCTACAGGGAGCTAGGAGCCACAGATACGCAGTATTTT. V is TRBV29-1 and J is TRBJ2-3; D may be TRBD1 (6 bases). This CDR3 has 17 residues. Germline CDR1 SQVTM, CDR2 ANQGSEA. The ends were cut back, 3 bases at V and 2 bases at J, with 21 bases in the middle.

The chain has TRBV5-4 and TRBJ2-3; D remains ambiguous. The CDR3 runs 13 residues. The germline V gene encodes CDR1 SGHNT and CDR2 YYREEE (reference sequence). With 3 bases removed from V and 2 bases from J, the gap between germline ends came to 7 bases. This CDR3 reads CASSSIDTDTQYF. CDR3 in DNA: TGTGCCAGCAGCTCGATCGACACAGATACGCAGTATTTT. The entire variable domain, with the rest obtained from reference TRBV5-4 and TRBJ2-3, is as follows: ETGVTQSPTHLIKTRGQQVTLRCSSQSGHNTVSWYQQALGQGPQFIFQYYREEENGRGNFPPRFSGLQFPNYSSELNVNALELDDSALYLCASSSIDTDTQYFGPGTRLTVL.

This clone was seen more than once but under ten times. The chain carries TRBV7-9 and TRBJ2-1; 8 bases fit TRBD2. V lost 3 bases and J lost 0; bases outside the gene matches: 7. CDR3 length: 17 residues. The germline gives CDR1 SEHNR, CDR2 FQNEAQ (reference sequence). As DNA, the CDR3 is TGTGCCAGCAGCTTTACCATAGCGGGGAGCTCCTACAATGAGCAGTTCTTC. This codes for CASSFTIAGSSYNEQFF.

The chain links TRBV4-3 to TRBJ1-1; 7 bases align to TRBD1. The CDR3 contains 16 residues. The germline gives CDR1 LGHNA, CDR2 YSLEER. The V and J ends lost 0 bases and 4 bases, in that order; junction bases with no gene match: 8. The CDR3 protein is CASSQDRGGASTEAFF. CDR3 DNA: TGCGCCAGCAGCCAAGATCGAGGGGGCGCGAGCACTGAAGCTTTCTTT.

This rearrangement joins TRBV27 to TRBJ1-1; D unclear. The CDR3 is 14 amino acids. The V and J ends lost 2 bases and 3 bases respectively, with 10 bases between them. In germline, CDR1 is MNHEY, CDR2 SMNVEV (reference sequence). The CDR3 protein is CASSLGFRDTEAFF. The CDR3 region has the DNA TGTGCCAGCAGTTTAGGGTTTCGTGACACTGAAGCTTTCTTT.

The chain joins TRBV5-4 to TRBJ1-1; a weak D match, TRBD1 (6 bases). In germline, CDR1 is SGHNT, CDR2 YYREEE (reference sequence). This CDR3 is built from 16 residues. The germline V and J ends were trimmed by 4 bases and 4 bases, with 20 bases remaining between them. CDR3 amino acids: CASSRNRVGRSTEAFF. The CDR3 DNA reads TGTGCCAGCAGCCGAAACAGGGTGGGGAGGTCCACTGAAGCTTTCTTT.

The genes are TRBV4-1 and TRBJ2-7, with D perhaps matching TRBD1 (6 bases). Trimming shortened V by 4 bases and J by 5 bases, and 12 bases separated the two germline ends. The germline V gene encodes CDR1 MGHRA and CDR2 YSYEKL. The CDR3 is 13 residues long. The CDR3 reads CASSRIQGDEQYV. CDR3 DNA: TGCGCCAGCAGCCGAATACAGGGAGACGAGCAGTACGTC.

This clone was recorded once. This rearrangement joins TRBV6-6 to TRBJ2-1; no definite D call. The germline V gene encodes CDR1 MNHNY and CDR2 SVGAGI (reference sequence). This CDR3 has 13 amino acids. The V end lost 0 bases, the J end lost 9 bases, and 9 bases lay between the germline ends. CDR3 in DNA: TGTGCCAGCAGTTACTCTTCTTGGGGTGAGCAGTTCTTC. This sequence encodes CASSYSSWGEQFF.

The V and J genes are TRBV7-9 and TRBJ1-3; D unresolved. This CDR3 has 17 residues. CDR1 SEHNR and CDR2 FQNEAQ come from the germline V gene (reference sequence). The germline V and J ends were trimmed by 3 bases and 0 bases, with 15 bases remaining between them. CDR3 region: CASSFFQRRTSGNTIYF. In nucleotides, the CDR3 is TGTGCCAGCAGCTTCTTCCAAAGACGGACCTCTGGAAACACCATATATTTT.

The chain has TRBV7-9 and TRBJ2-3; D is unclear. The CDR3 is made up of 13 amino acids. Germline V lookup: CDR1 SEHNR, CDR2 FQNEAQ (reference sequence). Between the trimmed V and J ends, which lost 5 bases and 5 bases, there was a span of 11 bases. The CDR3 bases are TGTGCCAGCAGCCTCAAACCGGGAGATACGCAGTATTTT. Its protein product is CASSLKPGDTQYF.

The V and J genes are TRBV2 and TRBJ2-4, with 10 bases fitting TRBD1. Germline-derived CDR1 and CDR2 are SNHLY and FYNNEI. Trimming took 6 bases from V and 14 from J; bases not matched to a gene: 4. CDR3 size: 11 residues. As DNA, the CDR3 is TGTGCCAGCAGCTTTGGACAGGGGGAGTACTTC. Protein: CASSFGQGEYF.

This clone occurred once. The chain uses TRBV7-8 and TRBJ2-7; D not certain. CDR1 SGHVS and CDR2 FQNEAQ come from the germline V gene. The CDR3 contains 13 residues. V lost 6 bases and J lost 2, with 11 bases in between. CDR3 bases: TGTGCCAGCAGTCCTCCTTCGACCTACGAGCAGTACTTC. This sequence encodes CASSPPSTYEQYF.

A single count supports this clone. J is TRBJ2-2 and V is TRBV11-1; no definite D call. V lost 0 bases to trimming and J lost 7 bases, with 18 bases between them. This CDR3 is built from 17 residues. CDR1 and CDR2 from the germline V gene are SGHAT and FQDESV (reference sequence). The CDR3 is CASSLAFLADGFGELFF. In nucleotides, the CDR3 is TGTGCCAGCAGCTTAGCTTTTCTGGCGGACGGTTTCGGGGAGCTGTTTTTT.

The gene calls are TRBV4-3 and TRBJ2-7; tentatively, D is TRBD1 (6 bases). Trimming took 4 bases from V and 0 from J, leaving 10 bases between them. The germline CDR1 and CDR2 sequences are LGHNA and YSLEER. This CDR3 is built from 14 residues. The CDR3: CASSPGVHSYEQYF. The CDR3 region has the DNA TGCGCCAGCAGCCCAGGGGTCCACTCCTACGAGCAGTACTTC.